This is a list of T cell receptor beta chains from one sample in a study of blood T cell repertoires in COVID-19. Generated by immunoSEQ multiplex PCR, the TCRdb table keeps only in-frame clones and is missing some. The repertoire holds 450,000 to 600,000 clones, with roughly 87% as singletons. Specimen: PBMCs or T cells enriched from blood (not recorded which). The receptor source for this set is a woman aged 18-30 years who had recovered from COVID-19. Each CDR3 is given with its conserved first and last residue. The D gene is left open where the match is weak. Only some rows state a clone size, as once, few, many or a class for expanded clones.

D | J | size | V | CDR3 | DNA
TRBD2 | TRBJ2-1 | - | TRBV3-1/TRBV3-2 | CASSQGGETSGGNNEQFF | TGTGCCAGCAGCCAAGGAGGGGAGACTAGCGGGGGGAATAATGAGCAGTTCTTC
- | TRBJ1-5 | - | TRBV6-1 | CASSEIYSNQPQHF | TGTGCCAGCAGTGAAATCTATAGCAATCAGCCCCAGCATTTT
TRBD2 | TRBJ2-3 | - | TRBV9 | CASSVGTSGSTDTQYF | TGTGCCAGCAGCGTAGGAACTAGCGGTAGCACAGATACGCAGTATTTT
- | TRBJ2-3 | - | TRBV28 | CASSLVGGPSGTDTQYF | TGTGCCAGCAGTTTAGTGGGGGGCCCTAGCGGTACGGATACGCAGTATTTT
TRBD1 | TRBJ1-4 | - | TRBV2 | CASSGQGARGKLFF | TGTGCCAGCAGTGGACAGGGCGCTAGGGGAAAACTGTTTTTT
TRBD1 | TRBJ1-3 | - | TRBV18 | CASSPEGAFSGNTIYF | TGTGCCAGCTCACCGGAGGGGGCATTTTCTGGAAACACCATATATTTT
TRBD1 | TRBJ2-1 | - | TRBV10-2 | CASTPGGSEQFF | TGCGCCAGCACCCCAGGGGGCAGTGAGCAGTTCTTC
TRBD2 | TRBJ2-3 | - | TRBV5-4 | CASSPPGSTSGGTDTQYF | TGTGCCAGCAGCCCTCCGGGCTCCACTAGCGGGGGCACAGATACGCAGTATTTT
- | TRBJ1-1 | - | TRBV4-1 | CASSQGDSKAFF | TGCGCCAGCAGCCAAGGAGATAGTAAAGCTTTCTTT
- | TRBJ2-1 | - | TRBV5-4 | CASSKSQSPSYNEQFF | TGTGCCAGCAGTAAATCACAGAGCCCTTCCTACAATGAGCAGTTCTTC
- | TRBJ2-5 | - | TRBV5-6 | CASSLISGAHQETQYF | TGTGCCAGCAGCTTGATTTCAGGGGCGCATCAAGAGACCCAGTACTTC
TRBD2 | TRBJ2-3 | once | TRBV11-3 | CASSKGRADTQYF | TGTGCCAGCAGCAAAGGGAGGGCGGATACGCAGTATTTT
- | TRBJ1-2 | - | TRBV5-1 | CASSQGRENYGYTF | TGCGCCAGCAGCCAAGGACGGGAAAACTATGGCTACACCTTC
- | TRBJ2-4 | - | TRBV5-1 | CASSLAGKSIQYF | TGCGCCAGCAGCTTAGCAGGAAAAAGCATTCAGTACTTC
- | TRBJ2-3 | - | TRBV6-5 | CASNEGDTQYF | TGTGCCAGCAACGAGGGAGATACGCAGTATTTT
- | TRBJ1-5 | - | TRBV10-3 | CAISEARDSAPQHF | TGTGCCATCAGTGAGGCCCGCGACAGCGCGCCCCAGCATTTT
- | TRBJ1-1 | - | TRBV10-2 | CASSMGQGGAFF | TGCGCCAGCAGTATGGGTCAGGGAGGAGCTTTCTTT
TRBD2 | TRBJ2-7 | - | TRBV28 | CASRISGGSYEQYF | TGTGCCAGCAGGATTAGCGGGGGGAGCTACGAGCAGTACTTC
- | TRBJ1-4 | - | TRBV2 | CASSEQGGEKLFF | TGTGCCAGCAGTGAACAGGGAGGTGAAAAACTGTTTTTT
TRBD1 | TRBJ2-2 | once | TRBV10-3 | CAISAGQGEAGAGELFF | TGTGCCATCAGTGCCGGACAGGGGGAAGCAGGCGCCGGGGAGCTGTTTTTT
TRBD2 | TRBJ2-1 | - | TRBV5-4 | CASSFKRGDLNEQFF | TGTGCCAGCAGCTTCAAGCGGGGGGACCTAAATGAGCAGTTCTTC
TRBD1 | TRBJ1-6 | - | TRBV5-1 | CASSRTGLPNSPLHF | TGCGCCAGCAGTAGGACAGGGCTACCTAATTCACCCCTCCACTTT
- | TRBJ1-1 | - | TRBV4-1 | CASSQSPLLYTEAFF | TGCGCCAGCAGCCAAAGCCCCTTATTATACACTGAAGCTTTCTTT
- | TRBJ1-1 | - | TRBV12-3/TRBV12-4 | CASSPSRQTEAFF | TGTGCCAGCAGTCCGTCCCGACAGACTGAAGCTTTCTTT
- | TRBJ2-7 | - | TRBV6-5 | CASSQEQGTYEQYF | TGTGCCAGCAGCCAAGAACAGGGTACCTACGAGCAGTACTTC
- | TRBJ2-3 | - | TRBV5-5 | CASSLMTTGTDTQYF | TGTGCCAGCAGCTTGATGACAACCGGCACAGATACGCAGTATTTT
- | TRBJ1-2 | - | TRBV10-3 | CAISLALDGTNYGYTF | TGTGCCATCAGCCTTGCCTTGGACGGGACTAACTATGGCTACACCTTC
- | TRBJ1-1 | - | TRBV5-5 | CASSLYAWGRNTEAFF | TGTGCCAGCAGCTTGTATGCATGGGGCAGGAACACTGAAGCTTTCTTT
TRBD1 | TRBJ2-5 | - | TRBV9 | CASSVRDRAEETQYF | TGTGCCAGCAGCGTCCGGGACAGGGCGGAGGAGACCCAGTACTTC
TRBD1 | TRBJ1-2 | few | TRBV3-1/TRBV3-2 | CASSQDIQGRYGYTF | TGTGCCAGCAGCCAAGATATACAGGGGCGGTATGGCTACACCTTC
TRBD1 | TRBJ1-4 | - | TRBV30 | CAWSPTGAPNEKLFF | TGTGCCTGGAGTCCTACAGGGGCACCTAATGAAAAACTGTTTTTT
- | TRBJ1-2 | - | TRBV19 | CASSPPGVLGGYTF | TGTGCCAGTAGTCCCCCAGGGGTATTGGGGGGCTACACCTTC
TRBD1 | TRBJ2-5 | - | TRBV28 | CASKGQNEETQYF | TGTGCCAGCAAGGGACAGAATGAAGAGACCCAGTACTTC
- | TRBJ2-7 | - | TRBV6-5 | CASTQDSYEQYF | TGTGCCAGCACCCAGGACAGCTACGAGCAGTACTTC
- | TRBJ2-3 | once | TRBV5-4 | CASSLFTGGATDTQYF | TGTGCCAGCAGCTTGTTTACTGGGGGGGCTACAGATACGCAGTATTTT
- | TRBJ2-3 | few | TRBV6-4 | CASSDGSGTDTQYF | TGTGCCAGCAGTGACGGTAGCGGCACAGATACGCAGTATTTT
- | TRBJ1-4 | once | TRBV28 | CASSLGGTLNEKLFF | TGTGCCAGCAGTCTCGGCGGGACTTTAAATGAAAAACTGTTTTTT
- | TRBJ2-3 | - | TRBV30 | CAWSVSRSTDTQYF | TGTGCCTGGAGTGTATCTAGAAGCACAGATACGCAGTATTTT
- | TRBJ2-5 | - | TRBV2 | CASTIQETQYF | TGTGCCAGCACCATCCAAGAGACCCAGTACTTC
TRBD1 | TRBJ1-5 | - | TRBV2 | CASSFGQGLQPQHF | TGTGCCAGCAGTTTTGGACAGGGGCTCCAGCCCCAGCATTTT
- | TRBJ2-1 | - | TRBV19 | CASTQGPHFYNEQFF | TGTGCCAGTACCCAGGGCCCCCACTTCTACAATGAGCAGTTCTTC
- | TRBJ1-2 | - | TRBV5-1 | CASSLLAENYGYTF | TGCGCCAGCAGCTTGCTAGCGGAGAACTATGGCTACACCTTC
- | TRBJ1-3 | - | TRBV6-5 | CASSSGSGNTIYF | TGTGCCAGCAGTTCAGGGTCTGGAAACACCATATATTTT
- | TRBJ2-5 | - | TRBV7-8 | CASSSNRLLRETQYF | TGTGCCAGCAGCTCGAACAGGTTATTGCGAGAGACCCAGTACTTC
- | TRBJ1-1 | - | TRBV6-5 | CASNRGTRDTEAFF | TGTGCCAGCAATAGGGGGACGCGGGACACTGAAGCTTTCTTT
TRBD2 | TRBJ2-7 | - | TRBV5-1 | CASSFRTSGLEAGGEQYF | TGCGCCAGCAGCTTCCGGACTAGCGGGCTCGAGGCGGGAGGCGAGCAGTACTTC
TRBD1 | TRBJ2-7 | - | TRBV6-7 | CASSTLRDRTYEQYF | TGTGCCAGCAGTACCCTCCGGGACAGGACCTACGAGCAGTACTTC
- | TRBJ1-2 | - | TRBV5-1 | CASSRSGDTGGYGYTF | TGCGCCAGCAGCCGGAGCGGGGACACCGGGGGCTATGGCTACACCTTC
TRBD1 | TRBJ2-1 | - | TRBV5-6 | CASSSGGNNEQFF | TGTGCCAGCAGCTCAGGGGGAAACAATGAGCAGTTCTTC
TRBD1 | TRBJ1-1 | - | TRBV20-1 | CSASLQGPEAFF | TGCAGTGCTAGTCTACAGGGGCCCGAAGCTTTCTTT
- | TRBJ1-2 | - | TRBV30 | CAWSAVATDINYGYTF | TGTGCCTGGAGCGCCGTCGCGACAGACATTAACTATGGCTACACCTTC